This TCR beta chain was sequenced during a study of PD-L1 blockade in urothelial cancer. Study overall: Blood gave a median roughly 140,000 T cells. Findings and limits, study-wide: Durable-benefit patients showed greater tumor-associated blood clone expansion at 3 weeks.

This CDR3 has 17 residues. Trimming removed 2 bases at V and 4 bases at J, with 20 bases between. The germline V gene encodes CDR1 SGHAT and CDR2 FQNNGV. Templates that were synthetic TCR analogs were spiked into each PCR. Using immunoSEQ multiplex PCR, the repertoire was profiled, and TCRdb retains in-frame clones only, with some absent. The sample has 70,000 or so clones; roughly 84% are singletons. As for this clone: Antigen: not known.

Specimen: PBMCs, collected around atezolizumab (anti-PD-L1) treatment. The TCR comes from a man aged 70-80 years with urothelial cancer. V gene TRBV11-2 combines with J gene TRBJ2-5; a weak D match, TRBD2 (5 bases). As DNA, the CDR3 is TGTGCCAGCAGCTTATATGCCCCGGGCGTCCGGGGAGAGACCCAGTACTTC. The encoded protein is CASSLYAPGVRGETQYF.